The 13 T cell receptor beta chains presented below share a single source sample, sequenced in a study of shared clonotypes between healthy human individuals. Naive CD8 cells comprised CD45RO-negative, CCR7-positively selected cells, excluding terminally differentiated effector memory CD45RA+ cells. Libraries were prepared by immunoSEQ multiplex PCR; TCRdb keeps only in-frame clonotypes and omits some of them. Of about 2.1 million clones detected, 85% to 95% appear once; the ten largest clones hold roughly 1.8%. The sequencing sample was made of naive CD8+ T cells from PBMCs. The receptors were sampled from a man younger than 30 in good health. Some clones in this sample may be carry-over from other donors' samples.

The genes are TRBV6-6 and TRBJ1-2, with 8 positions matching TRBD1. Germline CDR1 and CDR2: MNHNY and SVGAGI (reference sequence). Unmatched junction bases numbered 4, after V lost 5 bases and J lost 2 bases. This CDR3 contains 14 residues. The CDR3, as DNA: TGTGCCAGCAGTCCTTGGACAGGGAACTATGGCTACACCTTC. Translating it yields CASSPWTGNYGYTF.

The CDR3 spells CASSDNRDFNSPLHF. The CDR3 nucleotides are TGTGCCAGCAGCGATAACCGGGACTTTAATTCACCCCTCCACTTT. This chain uses TRBV9 with TRBJ1-6; possibly TRBD1 for D (5 bases). The CDR3 spans 15 residues. The ends were cut back, 3 bases at V and 6 bases at J, with 13 bases in the middle. The V gene's germline CDR1 is SGDLS and CDR2 YYNGEE.

V gene TRBV6-1 combines with J gene TRBJ1-2; D might be TRBD1 (5 bases). Looked up from germline, CDR1 is MNHNS and CDR2 is SASEGT. This CDR3 contains 17 residues. V was cut by 1 base and J by 1 base, with 16 bases left in between. In nucleotides, the CDR3 is TGTGCCAGCAGTGAAGTGGGGGTTTTAGGGCTTAACTATGGCTACACCTTC. It yields the protein CASSEVGVLGLNYGYTF.

The chain employs TRBV7-8 and TRBJ2-2; 16 nucleotides match TRBD2. The trim removed 5 bases at V and 4 bases at J, leaving 10 bases unmatched. The CDR3 covers 19 residues. From germline, CDR1 is SGHVS and CDR2 FQNEAQ. In nucleotides, the CDR3 is TGTGCCAGCAGCCACCCGGGACTAGCGGGAGGGCCGGGCACCGGGGAGCTGTTTTTT. It encodes CASSHPGLAGGPGTGELFF. Combining the CDR3 with reference TRBV7-8 and TRBJ2-2 gives the whole variable domain GAGVSQSPRYKVAKRGQDVALRCDPISGHVSLFWYQQALGQGPEFLTYFQNEAQLDKSGLPSDRFFAERPEGSVSTLKIQRTQQEDSAVYLCASSHPGLAGGPGTGELFFGEGSRLTVL.

This chain uses TRBV7-7 with TRBJ2-1; D call uncertain. Germline CDR1 reads SSHAT; CDR2 reads FNYEAQ (reference sequence). The CDR3 has 13 residues. V shed 1 base and J shed 5 bases, with 6 bases lying between them. CDR3 sequence reads: CASSLGPDNEQFF. In DNA, the CDR3 is TGTGCCAGCAGCTTAGGACCAGACAATGAGCAGTTCTTC.

The chain is built from TRBV27 and TRBJ2-5; 11 bases line up with TRBD2. The trim removed 2 bases at V and 5 bases at J, leaving 13 bases unmatched. The CDR3 runs to 18 residues. Germline CDR1 reads MNHEY; CDR2 reads SMNVEV (reference sequence). CDR3 DNA: TGTGCCAGCAGTTTACCGGGACTAGCGGAAGGCGATGGGGAGACCCAGTACTTC. Its translation: CASSLPGLAEGDGETQYF.

Remarks on this clone: This specimen includes other DNA sequences encoding the same CDR3. J is TRBJ2-7 and V is TRBV29-1; D is undetermined. CDR1 is SQVTM and CDR2 is ANQGSEA in the germline V gene. The length of the CDR3 is 12 residues. The germline V and J ends were trimmed by 3 bases and 0 bases, with 6 bases remaining between them. Written as DNA, the CDR3 is TGCAGCGTTGAGCACAGCTCCTACGAGCAGTACTTC. Protein: CSVEHSSYEQYF.

The genes are TRBV6-5 and TRBJ1-1; D unclear. This CDR3 has 14 residues. The germline V gene encodes CDR1 MNHEY and CDR2 SVGAGI. The ends were cut back, 1 base at V and 1 base at J, with 7 bases in the middle. The CDR3: CASSYLRTNTEAFF. Here the CDR3 DNA reads TGTGCCAGCAGTTACTTGCGGACGAACACTGAAGCTTTCTTT.

The V gene is TRBV15, the J gene TRBJ2-5; 10 bases map to TRBD2. Per the germline V gene, CDR1 is LNHNV and CDR2 is YYDKDF (reference sequence). The length of the CDR3 is 17 residues. V was pared by 3 bases and J by 3 bases, with 10 bases of the junction left unmatched. The CDR3 DNA reads as TGTGCCACCAGCAGTACGGTCGGGACTAGCGTAAAAGAGACCCAGTACTTC. This codes for CATSSTVGTSVKETQYF.

The chain combines TRBV28 with TRBJ2-7, with 10 bases that match TRBD2. CDR3 length: 14 residues. The ends lost 6 bases at V and 3 bases at J; junction bases unmatched: 5. Germline assignment: CDR1 MDHEN and CDR2 SYDVKM. The CDR3 nucleotides read TGTGCCAGCAGCCGAGCGGGAGGGGGCTACGAGCAGTACTTC. This encodes CASSRAGGGYEQYF.

This clone has just one count. The chain has TRBV15 and TRBJ2-7; TRBD2 is a possible D gene (6 bases). The V gene's germline CDR1 is LNHNV and CDR2 YYDKDF (reference sequence). V lost 0 bases and J lost 4, with 19 bases in between. The CDR3 has 17 amino acids. The CDR3: CATSRDNEAGNTYEQYF. The CDR3 coding sequence is TGTGCCACCAGCAGAGATAATGAGGCGGGAAATACGTACGAGCAGTACTTC.

The genes are TRBV28 and TRBJ1-5, with D unresolved. The CDR3 loop spans 15 amino acids. From germline, CDR1 is MDHEN and CDR2 SYDVKM. Trimming removed 10 bases from V and 0 bases from J, with 16 bases in between. CDR3 loop: CATRSRSDSNQPQHF. In DNA form, the CDR3 reads TGTGCCACCCGGTCTAGGTCTGATAGCAATCAGCCCCAGCATTTT.

The chain joins TRBV11-2 to TRBJ2-5; TRBD2 matches 9 bases. The CDR3 has 14 amino acids. The junction had 6 bases not matched to a gene; V was cut back by 6 bases and J by 4 bases. Germline-derived CDR1 and CDR2 are SGHAT and FQNNGV. The CDR3 reads CASRRLAGRETQYF. DNA of the CDR3: TGTGCCAGCAGGAGGCTAGCGGGGCGAGAGACCCAGTACTTC.